This is a list of T cell receptor beta chains from one sample in a study of cytomegalovirus exposure and HLA in healthy donors. Method: immunoSEQ multiplex PCR; TCRdb's copy keeps in-frame clones and lacks some. The sample carries around 100,000 clones, roughly 80% recorded once. The sample was PBMCs. Receptors originate from a man in his fifties in good health and CMV-seropositive. Both conserved end residues are part of each CDR3. Each record gives: J gene, clone size, V gene, D gene, CDR3 DNA, CDR3 protein. D genes are given only for firm matches. The size field is filled for only some rows; it gives once, few, many or a size class.

TRBJ2-4	-	TRBV6-6	TRBD1	TGTGCCAGCAGTAAGGGACAGGGGGAGGACATTCAGTACTTC	CASSKGQGEDIQYF
TRBJ2-3	-	TRBV19	TRBD1	TGTGCCAGTAGTGCCGGGACAGGGGTATCAGATACGCAGTATTTT	CASSAGTGVSDTQYF
TRBJ2-1	-	TRBV28	TRBD2	TGTGCCAGCAAGAACAGACTAGCGGGAGGCAATGAGCAGTTCTTC	CASKNRLAGGNEQFF
TRBJ1-1	few	TRBV18	-	TGTGCCAGCTCCCTCAGTGGACAGAACGGTGCTTTCTTT	CASSLSGQNGAFF
TRBJ2-7	few	TRBV25-1	-	TGTGCCAGCAGTGAATTTTTGGGAGGCCTGGACGAGCAGTACTTC	CASSEFLGGLDEQYF
TRBJ1-1	-	TRBV5-1	-	TGCGCCAGCAGCTTGGGGGGGGGCGACACTGAAGCTTTCTTT	CASSLGGGDTEAFF
TRBJ2-7	-	TRBV29-1	TRBD2	TGCAGCGTTGCCGCCGGGACTAGCATACACGAGCAGTACTTC	CSVAAGTSIHEQYF
TRBJ2-6	-	TRBV5-1	-	TGCGCCAGCAGCTTGGACATCCTCTCTGGGGCCAACGTCCTGACTTTC	CASSLDILSGANVLTF
TRBJ2-3	-	TRBV7-2	-	TGTGCCAGCAGCTTACAGCTAGCCGCGGATACGCAGTATTTT	CASSLQLAADTQYF
TRBJ1-1	few	TRBV21-1	-	TGTGCCAGCACCCTATCCCTCCCGGGGTCAGGGGGGAACACTGAAGCTTTCTTT	CASTLSLPGSGGNTEAFF
TRBJ2-5	-	TRBV19	-	TGTGCCAGTAGTGGGGCGGACCAAGAGGCCCAGTACTTC	CASSGADQEAQYF
TRBJ2-1	-	TRBV6-5	-	TGTGCCAGCAGCGATCCCGACACCCAGCAGTTCTTC	CASSDPDTQQFF
TRBJ2-3	-	TRBV7-9	TRBD2	TGTGCCAGCAGCCCCCAGGGTTTAGCGGGGACGAGGGATACGCAGTATTTT	CASSPQGLAGTRDTQYF
TRBJ1-2	-	TRBV2	-	TGTGCCAGCACTCAATCTAACAGGGAGAACTATGGCTACACCTTC	CASTQSNRENYGYTF
TRBJ2-5	-	TRBV14	-	TGTGCCAGCAGCCAAGATCGCCTTGGCGGACAAGAGACCCAGTACTTC	CASSQDRLGGQETQYF
TRBJ2-1	-	TRBV4-3	TRBD2	TGCGCCAGCAGCCAAGATTTTCAGCGGGAGTTGTTCTTC	CASSQDFQRELFF
TRBJ1-1	-	TRBV7-9	-	TGTGCCAGCAGACCAAATGGGGGGGCAGAAGCTTTCTTT	CASRPNGGAEAFF
TRBJ1-3	few	TRBV2	TRBD1	TGTGCCAGCAGAACCGGACAGGCAACCTCTGGAAACACCATATATTTT	CASRTGQATSGNTIYF
TRBJ2-1	-	TRBV4-3	-	TGCGCCAGCAGCCGACAGGCCGGGACCCAAGGTTGGAATGAGCAGTTCTTC	CASSRQAGTQGWNEQFF
TRBJ1-4	-	TRBV9	-	TGTGCCAGCAGCGGGGGGGTGACAACTAATGAAAAACTGTTTTTT	CASSGGVTTNEKLFF
TRBJ2-4	-	TRBV6-6	-	TGTGCCAGCGCCCCCGGGACACGGAACATTCAGTACTTC	CASAPGTRNIQYF
TRBJ2-3	-	TRBV28	TRBD2	TGTGCCAGCAGTTTCGGGCTAGCGGGGAGGGCGTCAGATACGCAGTATTTT	CASSFGLAGRASDTQYF
TRBJ2-1	-	TRBV6-5	TRBD2	TGTGCCAGCAGTTTAGCGGGAGGGCCCTCCTACAATGAGCAGTTCTTC	CASSLAGGPSYNEQFF
TRBJ1-1	medium-sized	TRBV2	-	TGTGCCAGCACTTTAATGAGGGACACTGAAGCTTTCTTT	CASTLMRDTEAFF
TRBJ1-2	-	TRBV10-3	-	TGTGCCATCGGGGGGGGTCGCCGTTATGGCTACACCTTC	CAIGGGRRYGYTF
TRBJ2-2	few	TRBV27	TRBD1	TGTGCCAGCAGTCAAACAGGGGGCACGAACACCGGGGAGCTGTTTTTT	CASSQTGGTNTGELFF
TRBJ2-5	-	TRBV15	-	TGTGCCACCCAATCACGAGGGACTGGGGAAGAGACCCAGTACTTC	CATQSRGTGEETQYF
TRBJ2-4	few	TRBV18	-	TGTGCCAGCTCCCTGTCAGCCAAAAACATTCAGTACTTC	CASSLSAKNIQYF
TRBJ1-4	-	TRBV5-6	-	TGTGCCAGCGGCTTGGCCGAGCGGGGGGGGGAAAAACTGTTTTTT	CASGLAERGGEKLFF
TRBJ2-1	-	TRBV7-2	TRBD2	TGTGCCAGCAGCGTCGAGATAGCGGGCACCTACAATGAGCAGTTCTTC	CASSVEIAGTYNEQFF
TRBJ2-7	-	TRBV7-8	TRBD1	TGTGCCAGCGAGCCTACAGGGGCTTCGGGTAACGAGCAGTACTTC	CASEPTGASGNEQYF
TRBJ2-7	-	TRBV2	TRBD1	TGTGCCAGCAGAGCAGGCAGGGGGAACGAGCAGTACTTC	CASRAGRGNEQYF
TRBJ2-7	few	TRBV27	-	TGTGCCAGCAGTTTATTGGGGCCCTACGAGCAGTACTTC	CASSLLGPYEQYF
TRBJ1-4	-	TRBV7-2	-	TGTGCCAGCAGTCAAAACTCCGGAGGAAAACTGTTTTTT	CASSQNSGGKLFF
TRBJ2-1	-	TRBV7-2	-	TGTGCCAGCAGCTTAGGCCCAGGAGGGCGGTACAATGAGCAGTTCTTC	CASSLGPGGRYNEQFF
TRBJ2-1	-	TRBV19	-	TGTGCCAGTGGTCCCGGAGAAAATGAGCAGTTCTTC	CASGPGENEQFF
TRBJ2-3	once	TRBV10-3	TRBD2	TGTGCCATCAGTGAGTTTGTAGCGGGTAGCACAGATACGCAGTATTTT	CAISEFVAGSTDTQYF